This passage covers 21 T cell receptor beta chains from one sample sequenced in a study of siplizumab effects on memory and regulatory T cells. The table came from immunoSEQ multiplex PCR; TCRdb's copy has only in-frame clones and leaves some out. The sample includes about 100,000 clones, 94% of them seen just once. The specimen was non-Treg CD4+ T cells sorted from blood. These receptors came from a human donor in good health.

The chain carries TRBV18 and TRBJ2-7; the D gene is possibly TRBD2 (5 bases). V lost 4 bases and J lost 6, with 16 bases in between. In germline, CDR1 is KGHSH, CDR2 LQKENI. The CDR3 spans 14 residues. The DNA for the CDR3 is TGTGCCAGCTCACTAGACCCGGGGAGAGCCGAGCAGTACTTC. This encodes CASSLDPGRAEQYF.

The V gene is TRBV11-3, the J gene TRBJ2-5; D remains unclear. The CDR3 extends over 13 amino acids. Germline CDR1 SGHNT, CDR2 YENEEA. V lost 5 bases, J lost 13 bases, and 20 bases lay in between. CDR3 residues: CASSALRGSKMYF. The CDR3 nucleotides are TGTGCCAGCAGCGCCCTCCGCGGTTCCAAGATGTACTTC.

The J gene is TRBJ1-2, the V gene TRBV7-8; possible D gene TRBD1, 5 bases. The CDR3 spans 14 residues. Germline CDR1 and CDR2: SGHVS and FQNEAQ. Trimming stripped 5 bases from V and 4 bases from J, with 14 bases between. CDR3 sequence: CASSGGARGYGYTF. CDR3 DNA: TGTGCCAGCAGCGGGGGAGCGAGGGGCTATGGCTACACCTTC. Supplemented by reference TRBV7-8 and TRBJ1-2, the full variable domain reads GAGVSQSPRYKVAKRGQDVALRCDPISGHVSLFWYQQALGQGPEFLTYFQNEAQLDKSGLPSDRFFAERPEGSVSTLKIQRTQQEDSAVYLCASSGGARGYGYTFGSGTRLTVV.

V and J are TRBV5-1 and TRBJ2-5, with 10 bases fitting TRBD1. The J segment lost 2 bases and the V segment lost 0 bases, leaving 4 bases of the junction unmatched. CDR1 and CDR2 (germline): SGHRS, YFSETQ. The CDR3 sequence is 16 residues long. CDR3: CASSLETGGLQETQYF. CDR3 nucleotides: TGCGCCAGCAGCTTGGAGACAGGGGGCTTACAAGAGACCCAGTACTTC.

V is TRBV7-2 and J is TRBJ2-1; TRBD1 matches 8 bases. J was trimmed by 10 bases and V by 5 bases; bases with no gene match: 10. Germline V gene data show CDR1 as SGHTA and CDR2 as FQGNSA. This CDR3 contains 14 residues. For the CDR3, the DNA is TGTGCCAGCAGCCCTCGGACAGGGCCAAGGGAGCAGTTCTTC. It is translated as CASSPRTGPREQFF.

This chain connects TRBV9 to TRBJ2-1, with D tentatively TRBD2 (6 bases). Germline lookup yields CDR1 SGDLS and CDR2 YYNGEE. The germline V and J ends were trimmed by 4 bases and 3 bases, with 14 bases remaining between them. The CDR3 extends over 15 amino acids. Written as DNA, the CDR3 is TGTGCCAGCAGCATAACCGGGACTTACTACAATGAGCAGTTCTTC. Its protein product is CASSITGTYYNEQFF.

The V call is TRBV9, the J call TRBJ2-1; TRBD2 matches at 8 bases. J gave up 7 bases and V 1 base, and 7 bases lay outside the gene matches. This CDR3 spans 15 amino acids. Germline CDR1 SGDLS, CDR2 YYNGEE. The CDR3 sequence: CASSVIGRARNEQFF. CDR3 DNA: TGTGCCAGCAGCGTAATCGGGAGGGCCCGAAATGAGCAGTTCTTC. The full variable domain, with the rest looked up from reference TRBV9 and TRBJ2-1, is DSGVTQTPKHLITATGQRVTLRCSPRSGDLSVYWYQQSLDQGLQFLIQYYNGEERAKGNILERFSAQQFPDLHSELNLSSLELGDSALYFCASSVIGRARNEQFFGPGTRLTVL.

The chain links TRBV6-6 to TRBJ2-7; D gene unclear. Trimming stripped 8 bases from V and 3 bases from J, with 14 bases between. The CDR3 sequence is 13 residues long. Germline CDR1 reads MNHNY; CDR2 reads SVGAGI (reference sequence). CDR3 nucleotide sequence: TGTGCCAGCTTAAAAGGTGGCGGCTACGAGCAGTACTTC. As protein: CASLKGGGYEQYF.

The gene calls are TRBV11-3 and TRBJ1-1, with D maybe TRBD1 (6 bases). The germline CDR1 and CDR2 sequences are SGHNT and YENEEA. This CDR3 region has 13 residues. The V gene lost 5 bases and the J gene lost 3 bases, with 10 bases spanning the gap. The CDR3 DNA follows: TGTGCCAGCAGCGAAAACAGGGACACTGAAGCTTTCTTT. Translation gives CASSENRDTEAFF.

The V gene is TRBV5-1, the J gene TRBJ2-5, with TRBD2 matching 8 bases. This CDR3 region has 14 residues. Losses at the gene ends were 2 bases for V and 5 bases for J; bases not matched to a gene: 5. Germline V gene data show CDR1 as SGHRS and CDR2 as YFSETQ. CDR3 nucleotides: TGCGCCAGCAGCTTAGCGGGGGTTGGGGAGACCCAGTACTTC. Amino acids: CASSLAGVGETQYF. Using reference TRBV5-1 and TRBJ2-5 for the parts outside the CDR3, the full variable domain is KAGVTQTPRYLIKTRGQQVTLSCSPISGHRSVSWYQQTPGQGLQFLFEYFSETQRNKGNFPGRFSGRQFSNSRSEMNVSTLELGDSALYLCASSLAGVGETQYFGPGTRLLVL.

V is TRBV6-4 and J is TRBJ1-1; D is perhaps TRBD1 (5 bases). The V gene lost 6 bases and the J gene lost 1 base, with 15 bases spanning the gap. This CDR3 has 15 residues. CDR1 MRHNA and CDR2 SNTAGT come from the germline V gene. The CDR3, as DNA: TGTGCCAGCAGGGGAGACACTACAGGGAACACTGAAGCTTTCTTT. Residues: CASRGDTTGNTEAFF.

The chain recombines TRBV28 with TRBJ2-6; 10 bases fit TRBD2. The germline V gene encodes CDR1 MDHEN and CDR2 SYDVKM. CDR3 length equals 16 residues. The V and J ends lost 10 bases and 0 bases, in that order; junction bases with no gene match: 6. DNA for the CDR3: TGTGCCACCAGACTAGCGGGCCCCTCTGGGGCCAACGTCCTGACTTTC. This encodes CATRLAGPSGANVLTF.

This clone was seen a single time. The chain links TRBV6-6 to TRBJ2-1; 10 bases agree with TRBD2. The CDR3 loop spans 15 amino acids. The V gene's germline CDR1 is MNHNY and CDR2 SVGAGI (reference sequence). Trimming took 6 bases from V and 9 from J; bases not matched to a gene: 11. The DNA for the CDR3 is TGTGCCAGCAGCGTACTGTCTAGCGGGAGTTCTGAGCAGTTCTTC. Residues: CASSVLSSGSSEQFF.

J is TRBJ2-7 and V is TRBV19, with TRBD2 identical over 8 bases. Per the germline V gene, CDR1 is LNHDA and CDR2 is SQIVND (reference sequence). CDR3 length: 13 amino acids. After removal of 6 bases from V and 2 bases from J, the junction contained 3 bases not matched to a gene. The CDR3 region has the DNA TGTGCCAGTAGCCCCGGGAGGGCCTACGAGCAGTACTTC. Its protein product is CASSPGRAYEQYF.

The CDR3: CASSPRGLAGQETQYF. The CDR3 DNA reads as TGTGCCAGCAGCCCGAGGGGACTAGCGGGACAAGAGACCCAGTACTTC. The rearrangement uses TRBV7-9 and TRBJ2-5; TRBD2 agrees at 13 bases. The V gene's germline CDR1 is SEHNR and CDR2 FQNEAQ (reference sequence). The CDR3 is 16 residues long. J lost 2 bases, V lost 5 bases, and 5 bases had no gene match.

This sequence joins TRBV6-4 and TRBJ2-7; 12 bases fit TRBD2. The CDR3 covers 15 residues. Germline assignment: CDR1 MRHNA and CDR2 SNTAGT. V was pared by 6 bases and J by 2 bases, with 5 bases of the junction left unmatched. DNA of the CDR3: TGTGCCAGCAGGGAAGCTAGCGGGAGGGCCTACGAGCAGTACTTC. It is translated as CASREASGRAYEQYF.

J is TRBJ1-1 and V is TRBV2; D call uncertain. The V gene lost 6 bases and the J gene lost 6 bases, with 14 bases spanning the gap. The germline CDR1 and CDR2 sequences are SNHLY and FYNNEI. This CDR3 spans 13 amino acids. CDR3 bases: TGTGCCAGCAGCCCGGGATTGATCCCTGAAGCTTTCTTT. Amino acid sequence: CASSPGLIPEAFF. Full variable domain (rest looked up from reference TRBV2 and TRBJ1-1): EPEVTQTPSHQVTQMGQEVILRCVPISNHLYFYWYRQILGQKVEFLVSFYNNEISEKSEIFDDQFSVERPDGSNFTLKIRSTKLEDSAMYFCASSPGLIPEAFFGQGTRLTVV.

Written as DNA, the CDR3 is TGTGCCAGCAGTTTCGGTGGGACTCCGTACTTC. Its translation is CASSFGGTPYF. This chain links TRBV27 with TRBJ2-7; a weak D match, TRBD2 (6 bases). The V gene lost 3 bases and the J gene lost 12 bases, with 12 bases spanning the gap. The CDR3 consists of 11 residues. CDR1 MNHEY and CDR2 SMNVEV come from the germline V gene (reference sequence).

V usage is TRBV2 and J usage is TRBJ1-6; D may be TRBD1 (5 bases). The CDR3 runs 14 residues. Germline-derived CDR1 and CDR2 are SNHLY and FYNNEI. V was cut by 7 bases and J by 5 bases, with 12 bases left in between. CDR3 in DNA: TGTGCCAGCACCGGAGGGACCGATAATTCACCCCTCCACTTT. It is translated as CASTGGTDNSPLHF.

This rearrangement joins TRBV5-1 to TRBJ2-1, with TRBD2 matching 9 bases. Germline-derived CDR1 and CDR2 are SGHRS and YFSETQ. This CDR3 has 14 residues. With V trimmed by 4 bases and J by 8 bases, 7 bases remained unmatched. CDR3 protein: CASSPVAGVHEQFF. In DNA form, the CDR3 reads TGCGCCAGCAGCCCTGTAGCGGGAGTTCATGAGCAGTTCTTC.

The chain links TRBV5-6 to TRBJ2-1, with D tentatively TRBD1 or TRBD2 (5 bases each). CDR3 length: 17 residues. The V gene lost 5 bases and the J gene lost 5 bases, with 23 bases spanning the gap. Germline values: CDR1 SGHDT, CDR2 YYEEEE. CDR3 amino acids: CASRRTPVGVVHNEQFF. As DNA, the CDR3 is TGTGCCAGCAGACGTACCCCGGTGGGGGTCGTCCACAATGAGCAGTTCTTC.